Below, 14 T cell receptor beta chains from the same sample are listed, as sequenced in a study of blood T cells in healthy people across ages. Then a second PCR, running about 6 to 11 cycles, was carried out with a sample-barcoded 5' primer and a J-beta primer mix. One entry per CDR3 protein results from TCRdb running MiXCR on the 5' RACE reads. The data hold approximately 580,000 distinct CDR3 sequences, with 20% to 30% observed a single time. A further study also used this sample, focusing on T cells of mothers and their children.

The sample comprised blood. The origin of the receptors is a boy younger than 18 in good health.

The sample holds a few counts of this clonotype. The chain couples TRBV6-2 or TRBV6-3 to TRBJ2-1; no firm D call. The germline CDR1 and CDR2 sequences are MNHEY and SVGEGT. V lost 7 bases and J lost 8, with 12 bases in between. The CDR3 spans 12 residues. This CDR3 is CASNPGIYEQFF. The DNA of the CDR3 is TGTGCCAGCAACCCGGGTATCTATGAGCAGTTCTTC.

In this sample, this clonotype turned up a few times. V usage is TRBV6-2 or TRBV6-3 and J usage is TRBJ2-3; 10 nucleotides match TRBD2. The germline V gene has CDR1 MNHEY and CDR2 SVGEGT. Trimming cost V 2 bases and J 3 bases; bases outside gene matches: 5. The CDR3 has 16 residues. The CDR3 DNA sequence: TGTGCCAGCAGTTACCTACCGGGACTAGCGACAGATACGCAGTATTTT. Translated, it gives CASSYLPGLATDTQYF.

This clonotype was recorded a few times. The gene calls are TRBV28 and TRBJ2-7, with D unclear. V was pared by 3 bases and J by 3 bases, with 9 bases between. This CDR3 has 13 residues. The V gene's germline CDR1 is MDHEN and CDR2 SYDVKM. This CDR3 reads CASSFPRSYEQYF. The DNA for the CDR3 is TGTGCCAGCAGTTTTCCCAGAAGCTACGAGCAGTACTTC.

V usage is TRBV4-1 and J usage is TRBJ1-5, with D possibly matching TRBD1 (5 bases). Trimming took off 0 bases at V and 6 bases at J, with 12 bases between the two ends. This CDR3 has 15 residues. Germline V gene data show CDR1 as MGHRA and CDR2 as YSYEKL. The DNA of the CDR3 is TGCGCCAGCAGCCAAGATTTCATGGGGGTTCAGCCCCAGCATTTT. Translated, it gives CASSQDFMGVQPQHF.

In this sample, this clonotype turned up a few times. Here the CDR3 reads CSRRDANNSPLHF. The CDR3 DNA follows: TGCAGTCGACGGGACGCCAATAATTCACCCCTCCACTTT. This sequence joins TRBV20-1 and TRBJ1-6, with D perhaps matching TRBD1 (5 bases). The CDR3 is made up of 13 amino acids. Per the germline V gene, CDR1 is DFQATT and CDR2 is SNEGSKA (reference sequence). V was cut by 8 bases and J by 5 bases, with 13 bases left in between.

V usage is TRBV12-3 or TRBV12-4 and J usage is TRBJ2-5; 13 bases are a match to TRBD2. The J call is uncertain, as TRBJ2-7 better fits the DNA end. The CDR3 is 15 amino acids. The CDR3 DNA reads TGTGCCAGCAGTTTGGGACTAGCGGGACGAGGCGAGCAGTACTTC. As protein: CASSLGLAGRGEQYF.

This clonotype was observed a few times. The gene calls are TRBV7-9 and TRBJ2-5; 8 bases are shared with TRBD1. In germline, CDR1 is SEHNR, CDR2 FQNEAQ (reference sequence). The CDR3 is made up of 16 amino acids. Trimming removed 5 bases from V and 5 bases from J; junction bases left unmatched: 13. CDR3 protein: CASSERKGQVLETQYF. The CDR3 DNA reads TGTGCCAGCAGCGAGAGGAAGGGACAGGTCTTGGAGACCCAGTACTTC.

The CDR3 bases are TGTGCCACCAGCAGAGGCCTGAGCTCCTACGAGCAGTACTTC. Its translation is CATSRGLSSYEQYF. The chain couples TRBV15 to TRBJ2-5, with unresolved D. The DNA end favors TRBJ2-7, so the J call may be wrong. The germline V gene has CDR1 LNHNV and CDR2 YYDKDF (reference sequence). The CDR3 contains 14 residues.

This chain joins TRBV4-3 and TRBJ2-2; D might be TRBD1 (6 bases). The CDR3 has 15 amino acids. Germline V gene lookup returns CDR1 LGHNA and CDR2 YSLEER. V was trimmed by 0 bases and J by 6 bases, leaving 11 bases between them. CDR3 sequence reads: CASSQDKAGAGELFF. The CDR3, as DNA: TGCGCCAGCAGCCAAGATAAAGCAGGGGCCGGGGAGCTGTTTTTT.

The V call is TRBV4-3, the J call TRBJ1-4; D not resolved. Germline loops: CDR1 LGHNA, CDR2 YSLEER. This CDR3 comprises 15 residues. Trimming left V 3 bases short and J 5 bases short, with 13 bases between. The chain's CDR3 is CASSQAWMGNEKLFF. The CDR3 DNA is TGCGCCAGCAGCCAGGCGTGGATGGGGAATGAAAAACTGTTTTTT.

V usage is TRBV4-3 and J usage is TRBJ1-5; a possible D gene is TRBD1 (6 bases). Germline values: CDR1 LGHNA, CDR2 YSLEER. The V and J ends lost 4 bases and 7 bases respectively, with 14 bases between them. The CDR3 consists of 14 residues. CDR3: CASSLETGAQPQHF. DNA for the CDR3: TGCGCCAGCAGCCTCGAAACGGGGGCCCAGCCCCAGCATTTT.

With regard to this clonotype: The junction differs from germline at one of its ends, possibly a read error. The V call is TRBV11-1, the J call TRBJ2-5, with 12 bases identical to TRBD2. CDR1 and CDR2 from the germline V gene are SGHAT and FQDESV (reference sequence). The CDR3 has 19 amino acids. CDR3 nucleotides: TGTGCCAGCAGTTTAGAGGGACGTGGACTAGCGGGGATACAAGAGACCCAGTACTTC. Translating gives CASSLEGRGLAGIQETQYF.

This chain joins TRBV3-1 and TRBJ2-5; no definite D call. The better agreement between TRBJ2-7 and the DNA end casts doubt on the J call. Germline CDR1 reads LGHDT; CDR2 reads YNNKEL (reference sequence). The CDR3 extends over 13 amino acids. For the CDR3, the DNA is TGTGCCAGCAGCCTTCCCCTTGCCTACGAGCAGTACTTC. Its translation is CASSLPLAYEQYF.

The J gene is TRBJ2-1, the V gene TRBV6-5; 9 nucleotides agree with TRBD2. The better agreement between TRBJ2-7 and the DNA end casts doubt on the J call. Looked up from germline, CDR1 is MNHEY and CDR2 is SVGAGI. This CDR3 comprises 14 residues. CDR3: CASRIGLAWYEQYF. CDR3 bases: TGTGCCAGCAGAATCGGACTAGCGTGGTACGAGCAGTACTTC.